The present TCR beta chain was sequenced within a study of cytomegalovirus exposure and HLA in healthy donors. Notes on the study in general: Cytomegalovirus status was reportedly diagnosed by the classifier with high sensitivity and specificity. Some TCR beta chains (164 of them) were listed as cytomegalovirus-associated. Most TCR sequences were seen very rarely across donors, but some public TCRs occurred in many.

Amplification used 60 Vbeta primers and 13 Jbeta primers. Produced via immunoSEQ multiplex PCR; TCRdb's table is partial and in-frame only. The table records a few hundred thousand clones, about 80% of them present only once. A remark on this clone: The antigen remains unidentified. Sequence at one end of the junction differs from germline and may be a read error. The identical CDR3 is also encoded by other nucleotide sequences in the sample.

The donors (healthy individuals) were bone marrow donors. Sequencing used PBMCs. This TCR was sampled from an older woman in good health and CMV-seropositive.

The CDR3 reads CSSSLNEKLFF. DNA of the CDR3: TGTTCCAGCAGCCTGAATGAAAAACTGTTTTTT. This chain connects TRBV7-9 to TRBJ1-4; D not certain. Germline values: CDR1 SEHNR, CDR2 FQNEAQ (reference sequence). This CDR3 has 11 residues. The full variable domain, rest sourced from reference TRBV7-9 and TRBJ1-4, is DTGVSQNPRHKITKRGQNVTFRCDPISEHNRLYWYRQTLGQGPEFLTYFQNEAQLEKSRLLSDRFSAERPKGSFSTLEIQRTEQGDSAMYLCSSSLNEKLFFGSGTQLSVL.